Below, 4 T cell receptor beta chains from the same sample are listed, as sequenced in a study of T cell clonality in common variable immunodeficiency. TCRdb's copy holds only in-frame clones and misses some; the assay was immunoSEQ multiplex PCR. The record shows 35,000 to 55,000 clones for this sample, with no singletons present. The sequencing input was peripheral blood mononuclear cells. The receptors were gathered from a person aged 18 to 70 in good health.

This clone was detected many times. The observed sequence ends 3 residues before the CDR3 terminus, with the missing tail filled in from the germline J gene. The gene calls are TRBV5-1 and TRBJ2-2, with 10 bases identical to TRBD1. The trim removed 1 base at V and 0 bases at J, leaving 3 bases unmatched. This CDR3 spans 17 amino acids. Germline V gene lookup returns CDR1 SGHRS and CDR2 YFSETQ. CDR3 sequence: CASSLRQGAANTGELFF. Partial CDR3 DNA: TGCGCCAGCAGCTTGAGACAGGGGGCCGCGAACACCGGGGAG.

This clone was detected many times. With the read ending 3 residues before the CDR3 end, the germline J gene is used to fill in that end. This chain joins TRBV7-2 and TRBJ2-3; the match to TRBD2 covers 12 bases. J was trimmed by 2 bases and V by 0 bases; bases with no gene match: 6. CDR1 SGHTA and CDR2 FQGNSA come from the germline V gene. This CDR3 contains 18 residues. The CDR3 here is CASSLAYSSGGATDTQYF. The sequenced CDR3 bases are TGTGCCAGCAGCTTAGCATACTCTAGCGGGGGGGCCACAGATACG.

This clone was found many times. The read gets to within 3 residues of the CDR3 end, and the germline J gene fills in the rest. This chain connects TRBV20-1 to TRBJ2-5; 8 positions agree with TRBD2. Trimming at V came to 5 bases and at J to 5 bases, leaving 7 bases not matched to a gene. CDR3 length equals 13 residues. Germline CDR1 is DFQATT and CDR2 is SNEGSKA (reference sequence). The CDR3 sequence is CSAPGLDGETQYF. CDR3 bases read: TGCAGTGCTCCGGGACTAGACGGGGAGACC.

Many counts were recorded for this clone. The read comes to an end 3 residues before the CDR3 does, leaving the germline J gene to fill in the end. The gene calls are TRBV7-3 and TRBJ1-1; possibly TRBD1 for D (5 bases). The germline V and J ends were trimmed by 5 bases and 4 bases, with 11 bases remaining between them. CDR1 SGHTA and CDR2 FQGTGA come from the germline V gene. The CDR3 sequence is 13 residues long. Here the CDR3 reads CASSPQGGTEAFF. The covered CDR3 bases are TGTGCCAGCAGCCCCCAGGGTGGCACTGAA.